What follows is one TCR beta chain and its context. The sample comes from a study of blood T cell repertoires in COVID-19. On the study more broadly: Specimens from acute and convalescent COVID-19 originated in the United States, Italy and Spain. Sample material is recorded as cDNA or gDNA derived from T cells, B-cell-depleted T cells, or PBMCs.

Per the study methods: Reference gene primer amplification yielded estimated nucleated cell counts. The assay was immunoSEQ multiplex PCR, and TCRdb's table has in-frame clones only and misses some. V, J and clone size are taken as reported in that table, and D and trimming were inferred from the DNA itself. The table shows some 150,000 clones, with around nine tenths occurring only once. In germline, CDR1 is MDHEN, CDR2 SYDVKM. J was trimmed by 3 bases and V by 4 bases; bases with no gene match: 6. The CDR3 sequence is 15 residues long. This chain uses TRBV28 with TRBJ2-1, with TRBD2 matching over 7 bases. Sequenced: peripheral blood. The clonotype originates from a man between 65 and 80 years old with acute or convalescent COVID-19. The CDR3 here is CASSSSRGDYNEQFF. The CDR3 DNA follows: TGTGCCAGCAGTTCCTCTCGGGGGGACTACAATGAGCAGTTCTTC.